This TCR beta chain was found in a study of T cell responses to AZD1222 COVID-19 vaccine. Whole-study context: Pooling was applied to second doses at about 4 or about 12 weeks.

Study outcomes and limitations: Repertoires were sampled only after the peak T cell response. Spike-specific TCRs gained breadth and depth after people received two AZD1222 doses.

With respect to this clone: Its target is not known.

Trimming stripped 1 base from V and 2 bases from J, with 8 bases between. Germline V gene data show CDR1 as LGHNA and CDR2 as YSLEER. CDR3 length equals 14 residues. Assay used: immunoSEQ multiplex PCR; TCRdb lists only in-frame clones, some missing. The data show 110,000 to 150,000 clones, more than 85% seen once. The TCR comes from an adult in good health. This specimen was peripheral blood, taken on day 0 of AZD1222 vaccination. This rearrangement joins TRBV4-3 to TRBJ2-5; D remains ambiguous. The CDR3 DNA sequence: TGCGCCAGCAGCCAAGGGCACTCTCAAGAGACCCAGTACTTC. Translating gives CASSQGHSQETQYF.